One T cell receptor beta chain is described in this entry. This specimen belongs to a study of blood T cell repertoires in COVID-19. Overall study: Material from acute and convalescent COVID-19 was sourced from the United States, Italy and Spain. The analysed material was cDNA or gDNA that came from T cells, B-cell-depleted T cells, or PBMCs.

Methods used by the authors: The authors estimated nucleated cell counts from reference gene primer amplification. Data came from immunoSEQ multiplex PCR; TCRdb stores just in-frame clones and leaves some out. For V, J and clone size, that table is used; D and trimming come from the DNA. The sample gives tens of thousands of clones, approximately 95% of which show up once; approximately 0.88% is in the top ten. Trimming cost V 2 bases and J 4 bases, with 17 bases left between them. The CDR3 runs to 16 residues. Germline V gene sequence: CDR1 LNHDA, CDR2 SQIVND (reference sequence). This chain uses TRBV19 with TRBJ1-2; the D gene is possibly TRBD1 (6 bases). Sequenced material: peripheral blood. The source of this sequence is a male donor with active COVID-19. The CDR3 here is CASSIPGAIISYGYTF. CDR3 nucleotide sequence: TGTGCCAGTAGTATACCAGGGGCGATTATTAGCTATGGCTACACCTTC.